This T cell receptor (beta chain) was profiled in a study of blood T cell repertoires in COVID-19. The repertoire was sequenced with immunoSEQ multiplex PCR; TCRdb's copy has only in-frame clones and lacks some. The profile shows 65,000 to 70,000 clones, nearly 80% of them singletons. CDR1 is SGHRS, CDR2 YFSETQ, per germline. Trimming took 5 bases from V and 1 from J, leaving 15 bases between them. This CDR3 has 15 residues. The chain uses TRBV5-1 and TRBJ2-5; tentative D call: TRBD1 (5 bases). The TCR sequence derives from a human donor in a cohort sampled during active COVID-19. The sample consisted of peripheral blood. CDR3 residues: CASRLRPGPQETQYF. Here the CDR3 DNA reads TGCGCCAGCAGACTACGACCAGGGCCCCAAGAGACCCAGTACTTC.